The sequence of this T cell receptor (beta chain) was determined in a study of PD-1 blockade in classical Hodgkin lymphoma. Overall study results and limits: Nivolumab initiated under 1 year post-ASCT led to patient exclusion. Significant TCR diversity gains by C4D1 occurred in CD4+ but not CD8+ cells. Whatever underlies the repertoire differences (possibly disease activity or prior therapy) remains undefined.

As to this clone: Antigen: not known.

Assay used: immunoSEQ multiplex PCR; TCRdb lists only in-frame clones, some missing. This sample carries tens of thousands of clones, roughly 87% of them seen once, and the ten largest clones take roughly 10%. The germline CDR1 and CDR2 sequences are MDHEN and SYDVKM. The CDR3 has 16 residues. V shed 4 bases and J shed 0 bases, with 16 bases lying between them. Relapse after autologous stem cell transplantation occurred in every patient, and brentuximab vedotin exposure varied. The sequencing used peripheral blood mononuclear cells (PBMCs), collected before the second cycle of nivolumab. This chain connects TRBV28 to TRBJ2-7, with no clear D. This receptor was taken from a human donor with classical Hodgkin lymphoma. The CDR3 protein is CASSSGPPASSYEQYF. CDR3 bases: TGTGCCAGCAGTTCAGGACCGCCGGCTAGCTCCTACGAGCAGTACTTC.